One and the same sample provided the 15 T cell receptor beta chains below, sequenced in a study of blood T cell repertoires in COVID-19. Clones were read by immunoSEQ multiplex PCR, and TCRdb kept only the in-frame ones, dropping some. The data contain about 20,000 clones, about nine tenths of them singletons. The sequenced sample consisted of peripheral blood. These receptors all stem from a human donor in a cohort sampled during active COVID-19.

V and J are TRBV6-5 and TRBJ1-2; maybe TRBD1 (5 bases). CDR1 is MNHEY and CDR2 is SVGAGI in the germline V gene. With 6 bases removed from V and 6 bases from J, the gap between germline ends came to 17 bases. The CDR3 has 14 residues. In DNA, the CDR3 is TGTGCCAGCAGCTACCGGGACTCCAGGAATGGCTACACCTTC. Protein: CASSYRDSRNGYTF.

The chain uses TRBV9 and TRBJ1-4; perhaps TRBD1 as D (6 bases). This CDR3 region has 15 residues. V was cut by 2 bases and J by 7 bases, with 15 bases left in between. Looked up from germline, CDR1 is SGDLS and CDR2 is YYNGEE. This CDR3 reads CASSVGGRKGEKLFF. The CDR3 DNA sequence: TGTGCCAGCAGCGTCGGGGGGCGGAAAGGTGAAAAACTGTTTTTT.

The chain couples TRBV3-1 (or the pseudogene TRBV3-2) to TRBJ1-1, with 7 bases aligning to TRBD1. V shed 4 bases and J 8 bases; nucleotides not matched to a gene: 4. Germline CDR1 reads LGHDT; CDR2 reads YNNKEL (reference sequence). The CDR3 consists of 12 residues. The DNA of the CDR3 is TGTGCCAGCAGCCCCGGGACAGAGGAAGCTTTCTTT. Its protein product is CASSPGTEEAFF.

The V and J genes are TRBV19 and TRBJ2-6; TRBD1 might be the D (6 bases). CDR1 LNHDA and CDR2 SQIVND come from the germline V gene (reference sequence). Trimming pared 9 bases from V and 0 bases from J, leaving 15 bases between. This CDR3 region has 16 residues. The CDR3 nucleotides read TGTGCCAGCAACCACAGGGTTCGCTCTGGGGCCAACGTCCTGACTTTC. Its translation is CASNHRVRSGANVLTF.

V and J are TRBV20-1 and TRBJ1-5, with D unresolved. Trimming left V 3 bases short and J 6 bases short, with 12 bases between. The germline gives CDR1 DFQATT, CDR2 SNEGSKA (reference sequence). The CDR3 is 13 residues long. The CDR3 loop is CSASAVIGQPQHF. The CDR3 bases are TGCAGTGCTAGTGCGGTTATCGGTCAGCCCCAGCATTTT.

This chain links TRBV7-9 with TRBJ1-4; no clear D gene. Between the trimmed V and J ends, which lost 7 bases and 1 base, there was a span of 7 bases. The CDR3 sequence is 13 residues long. CDR1 is SEHNR, CDR2 FQNEAQ, per germline (reference sequence). The CDR3 DNA reads TGTGCCAGCACCGCAGGAACTAATGAAAAACTGTTTTTT. Its protein is CASTAGTNEKLFF.

The chain employs TRBV7-9 and TRBJ2-1, with D possibly TRBD1 on 6 matching bases. V was pared by 5 bases and J by 0 bases, with 23 bases between. Germline V gene lookup returns CDR1 SEHNR and CDR2 FQNEAQ (reference sequence). The CDR3 spans 19 residues. DNA of the CDR3: TGTGCCAGCAGCCCATCCGTGGGGCAGGGGTTGAGCTCCTACAATGAGCAGTTCTTC. Amino acids: CASSPSVGQGLSSYNEQFF.

V and J are TRBV7-6 and TRBJ2-7; D is unclear. Germline CDR1 is SGHVS and CDR2 is FNYEAQ. This CDR3 region has 13 residues. Trimming left V 3 bases short and J 5 bases short, with 11 bases between. Here the CDR3 DNA reads TGTGCCAGCAGCTTTTCGACTGGCCACGAGCAGTACTTC. Encoded protein: CASSFSTGHEQYF.

The V call is TRBV7-9, the J call TRBJ2-7; possible D gene TRBD2, 6 bases. CDR1 and CDR2 from the germline V gene are SEHNR and FQNEAQ (reference sequence). V was pared by 9 bases and J by 2 bases, with 20 bases between. The CDR3 sequence is 15 residues long. CDR3 DNA: TGTGCCAGACCACACCCGGGACGGGAGCCCTACGAGCAGTACTTC. Translation: CARPHPGREPYEQYF. Based on the CDR3 plus reference TRBV7-9 and TRBJ2-7, the full variable domain is DTGVSQNPRHKITKRGQNVTFRCDPISEHNRLYWYRQTLGQGPEFLTYFQNEAQLEKSRLLSDRFSAERPKGSFSTLEIQRTEQGDSAMYLCARPHPGREPYEQYFGPGTRLTVT.

The chain combines TRBV7-6 with TRBJ1-3; 7 bases align to TRBD1. CDR3 length: 18 amino acids. CDR1 SGHVS and CDR2 FNYEAQ come from the germline V gene. Trimming cost V 5 bases and J 0 bases; bases outside gene matches: 13. CDR3 amino acids: CASSQHRDSFSSGNTIYF. DNA for the CDR3: TGTGCCAGCAGCCAACACCGGGACAGTTTTAGCTCTGGAAACACCATATATTTT.

This chain joins TRBV5-4 and TRBJ1-6, with TRBD1 matching over 7 bases. Germline V lookup: CDR1 SGHNT, CDR2 YYREEE (reference sequence). The CDR3 is 15 amino acids. V was pared by 4 bases and J by 6 bases, with 7 bases of the junction left unmatched. CDR3 in DNA: TGTGCCAGCAGCCCAGGGGACAGACCTAATTCACCCCTCCACTTT. It yields the protein CASSPGDRPNSPLHF.

The chain recombines TRBV3-1 (or the pseudogene TRBV3-2) with TRBJ2-4; no clear D gene. The CDR3 length is 13 residues. CDR1 and CDR2 from the germline V gene are LGHDT and YNNKEL (reference sequence). Trimming shortened V by 1 base and J by 3 bases, and 4 bases separated the two germline ends. CDR3 sequence: CASSQAYKNIQYF. The CDR3 region has the DNA TGTGCCAGCAGCCAAGCTTACAAAAACATTCAGTACTTC.

V is TRBV19 and J is TRBJ2-2; D is perhaps TRBD1 (5 bases). With 5 bases removed from V and 6 bases from J, the gap between germline ends came to 22 bases. The germline V gene has CDR1 LNHDA and CDR2 SQIVND (reference sequence). This CDR3 is built from 17 residues. The CDR3 loop reads CASSLIGAYQPSGELFF. CDR3 nucleotide sequence: TGTGCCAGTAGTCTAATAGGGGCGTATCAGCCCTCCGGGGAGCTGTTTTTT. Full variable domain (missing parts from reference TRBV19 and TRBJ2-2): DGGITQSPKYLFRKEGQNVTLSCEQNLNHDAMYWYRQDPGQGLRLIYYSQIVNDFQKGDIAEGYSVSREKKESFPLTVTSAQKNPTAFYLCASSLIGAYQPSGELFFGEGSRLTVL.

This chain uses TRBV7-3 with TRBJ2-1; D possibly corresponds to TRBD1 (6 bases). The CDR3 is 12 residues long. Trimming shortened V by 3 bases and J by 9 bases, and 9 bases separated the two germline ends. The germline gives CDR1 SGHTA, CDR2 FQGTGA. The CDR3, as DNA: TGTGCCAGCAGCTTCCAAGGGGGTGAGCAGTTCTTC. Translated, it gives CASSFQGGEQFF.

This clone was observed a single time. The chain links TRBV6-5 to TRBJ1-1; D is possibly TRBD1 (5 bases). V lost 4 bases and J 2 bases, leaving 8 bases between the germline ends. This CDR3 is 13 amino acids long. In germline, CDR1 is MNHEY, CDR2 SVGAGI. The DNA of the CDR3 is TGTGCCAGCAGTTTGACAGAAAACACTGAAGCTTTCTTT. Protein sequence: CASSLTENTEAFF.